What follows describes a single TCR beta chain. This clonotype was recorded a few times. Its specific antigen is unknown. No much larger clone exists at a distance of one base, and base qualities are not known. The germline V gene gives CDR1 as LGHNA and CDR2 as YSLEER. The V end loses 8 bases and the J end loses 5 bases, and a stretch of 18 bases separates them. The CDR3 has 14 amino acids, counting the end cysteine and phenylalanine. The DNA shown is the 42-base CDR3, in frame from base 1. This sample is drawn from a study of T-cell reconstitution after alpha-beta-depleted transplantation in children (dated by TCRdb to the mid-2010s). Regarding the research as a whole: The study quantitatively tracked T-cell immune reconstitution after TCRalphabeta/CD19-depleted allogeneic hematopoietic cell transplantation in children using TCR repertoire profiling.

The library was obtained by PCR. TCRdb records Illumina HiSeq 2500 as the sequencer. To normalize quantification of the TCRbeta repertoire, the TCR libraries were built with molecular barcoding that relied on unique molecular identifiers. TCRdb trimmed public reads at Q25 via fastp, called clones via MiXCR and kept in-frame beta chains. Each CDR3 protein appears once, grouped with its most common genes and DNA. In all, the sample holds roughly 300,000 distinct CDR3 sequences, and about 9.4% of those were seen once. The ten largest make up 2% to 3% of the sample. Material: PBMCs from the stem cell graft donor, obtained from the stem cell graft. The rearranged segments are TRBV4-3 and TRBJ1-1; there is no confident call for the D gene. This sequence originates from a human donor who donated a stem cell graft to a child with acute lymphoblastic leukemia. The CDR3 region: CASALSAGTTEAFF. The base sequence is TGCGCCAGCGCCCTCTCGGCGGGTACAACTGAAGCTTTCTTT.